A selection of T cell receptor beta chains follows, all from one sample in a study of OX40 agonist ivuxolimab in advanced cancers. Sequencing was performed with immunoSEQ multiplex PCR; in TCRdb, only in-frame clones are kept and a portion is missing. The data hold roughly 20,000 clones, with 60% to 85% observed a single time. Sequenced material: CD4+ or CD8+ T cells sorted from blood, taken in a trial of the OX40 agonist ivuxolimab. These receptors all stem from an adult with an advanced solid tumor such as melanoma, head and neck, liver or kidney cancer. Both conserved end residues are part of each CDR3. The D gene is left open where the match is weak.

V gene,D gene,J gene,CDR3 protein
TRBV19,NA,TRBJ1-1,CASSETAEAFF
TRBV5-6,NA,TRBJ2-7,CASSLGNSYEQYF
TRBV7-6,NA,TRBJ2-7,CASSLTGPHYEQYF
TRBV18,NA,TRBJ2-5,CASSPPGVDGGETQYF
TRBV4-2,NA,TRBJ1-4,CASSQEWQRDEKLFF
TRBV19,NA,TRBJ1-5,CASSILVGPQHF
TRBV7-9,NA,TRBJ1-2,CASSSSIRGDYGYTF
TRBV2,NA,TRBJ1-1,CASTGVNTEAFF
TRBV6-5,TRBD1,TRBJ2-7,CASSRQGATYEQYF
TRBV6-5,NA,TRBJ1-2,CASSQPGNYGYTF
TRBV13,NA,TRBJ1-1,CASSLETQNTEAFF
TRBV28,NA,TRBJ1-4,CASSLQGGEKLFF
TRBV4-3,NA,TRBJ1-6,CASSQEAWDNSPLHF
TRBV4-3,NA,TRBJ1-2,CASSPGGAFNYGYTF
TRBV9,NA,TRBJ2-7,CASSVAPPGEQYF
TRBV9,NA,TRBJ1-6,CASSETGKDVSPLHF
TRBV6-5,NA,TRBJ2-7,CASSYSNGLLDEQYF
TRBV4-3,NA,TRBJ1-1,CASSQGRNWNTEAFF
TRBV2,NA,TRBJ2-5,CASRDFPGETQYF
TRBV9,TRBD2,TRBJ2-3,CASSVKELAGGFTDTQYF
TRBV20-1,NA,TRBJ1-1,CSARDGSAAFF
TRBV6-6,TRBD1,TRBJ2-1,CASSYFTGQVYEQFF
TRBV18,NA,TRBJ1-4,CASSPRSGSTNEKLFF
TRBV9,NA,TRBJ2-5,CASSEGGYETQYF
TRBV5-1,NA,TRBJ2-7,CASSLEAAKLYEQYF
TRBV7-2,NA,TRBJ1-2,CASSFGGNGYTF
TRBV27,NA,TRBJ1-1,CASNLNSGETEAFF
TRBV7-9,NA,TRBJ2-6,CASSLGAGANVLTF
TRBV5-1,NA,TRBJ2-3,CASSPQGGGGNADTQYF
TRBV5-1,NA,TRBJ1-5,CASSLGSLNQPQHF
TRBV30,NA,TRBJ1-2,CAWRDGREHGYTF
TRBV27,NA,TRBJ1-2,CASSLSEGYYGYTF
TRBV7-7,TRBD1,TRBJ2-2,CASSWDRGSRELFF
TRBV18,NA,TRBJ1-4,CASSSDVSSVGNEKLFF